A selection of T cell receptor beta chains follows, all from one sample in a study of CD8 T cells in ankylosing spondylitis. TCRdb analysed the 5' RACE reads with MiXCR anew, one entry per CDR3 protein. The sample carries 69,000 or so distinct CDR3 sequences, about 5% recorded once. Sequencing was done on a sample of blood, either unsorted or a sorted T cell fraction (not recorded which). Every receptor here comes from a male donor with ankylosing spondylitis or in good health (not recorded which). Each CDR3 is given with its conserved first and last residue. D genes are given only for firm matches. For some rows the clone size is stated as once, few or many, or as a class when expanded; others skip it.

V,size,J,D,DNA,CDR3
TRBV20-1,many,TRBJ1-6,TRBD1,TGCAGTGCCAGGACAGGGGGATCCTATAATTCACCCCTCCACTTT,CSARTGGSYNSPLHF
TRBV4-1,many,TRBJ2-7,NA,TGCGCCAGCAGCCAAGGGGCTAGCCCTTTCTACGAGCAGTACTTC,CASSQGASPFYEQYF
TRBV19,many,TRBJ2-7,TRBD2,TGTGCCAGTAGTAGCGGGGGAACTGCCTCCTACGAGCAGTACTTC,CASSSGGTASYEQYF
TRBV12-3/TRBV12-4,many,TRBJ2-2,TRBD2,TGTGCCAGCAGTTTAGGGAGCGGGGACACCGGGGAGCTGTTTTTT,CASSLGSGDTGELFF
TRBV7-6,many,TRBJ1-6,NA,TGTGCCAGCAGCTTAGAAGACCGCTATAATTCACCCCTCCACTTT,CASSLEDRYNSPLHF
TRBV9,many,TRBJ1-6,NA,TGTGCCAGCAGCGGATTAGAAGATTCACCCCTCCACTTT,CASSGLEDSPLHF
TRBV29-1,many,TRBJ1-1,TRBD1,TGCAGCGGGGGACAGGGGGGCACTGAAGCTTTCTTT,CSGGQGGTEAFF
TRBV28,many,TRBJ2-3,TRBD2,TGTGCCAGCAGTTTTCTAGCGGGGCTCACAGATACGCAGTATTTT,CASSFLAGLTDTQYF
TRBV28,many,TRBJ2-1,NA,TGTGCCAGCAGTTTAGAACCGGATGAGCAGTTCTTC,CASSLEPDEQFF
TRBV10-3,many,TRBJ1-1,NA,TGTGCCATCAGTGATAACCCGGACAGTTCACCTGAAGCTTTCTTT,CAISDNPDSSPEAFF
TRBV4-2,many,TRBJ1-2,NA,TGTGCCAGCAGCCAAGATGAGCGGGTGCGTGGCCAGGGGACCTTC,CASSQDERVRGQGTF
TRBV7-9,many,TRBJ2-6,NA,TGTGCCAGCAGCCCGACTTCTGGGGCCAACGTCCTGACTTTC,CASSPTSGANVLTF
TRBV20-1,many,TRBJ1-1,NA,TGCAGTGCTTCTAAGAACACTGAAGCTTTCTTT,CSASKNTEAFF
TRBV27,many,TRBJ1-5,TRBD1,TGTGCCAGCAGTTTGGCCTCCGGGACAGCTCAGCCCCAGCATTTT,CASSLASGTAQPQHF
TRBV25-1,NA,TRBJ2-3,TRBD1,TGTGCCAGCAGTGAATTTGAGGGACAGGGTACAGATACGCAGTATTTT,CASSEFEGQGTDTQYF
TRBV29-1,many,TRBJ2-5,TRBD1,TGCAGCGTTGTCCTCGGGACAGGTGGCGAGACCCAGTACTTC,CSVVLGTGGETQYF
TRBV15,many,TRBJ1-2,TRBD1,TGTGCCACCTCACAGGGGGCTAACTATGGCTACACCTTC,CATSQGANYGYTF
TRBV28,many,TRBJ1-5,NA,TGTGCCAGCAGTCCCGGGGGTCTCCTTAATAGCAATCAGCCCCAGCATTTT,CASSPGGLLNSNQPQHF
TRBV10-3,many,TRBJ2-7,TRBD2,TGTGCCATCAGTGGCCTGGGTAAGGGAGGGTCCTACGAGCAGTACTTC,CAISGLGKGGSYEQYF
TRBV30,few,TRBJ1-2,NA,TGTGCCTGGAGCCCCCCCGGGGCTTATGGCTACACCTTC,CAWSPPGAYGYTF
TRBV24-1,many,TRBJ2-1,NA,TGTGCCACCAGTGATTCGGACGGAACGGAGGAGCAGTTCTTC,CATSDSDGTEEQFF
TRBV3-1,many,TRBJ2-7,NA,TGTGCCAGCAGCCCACGACCGAGCGAGCAGTACTTC,CASSPRPSEQYF
TRBV12-3/TRBV12-4,many,TRBJ1-2,NA,TGTGCCAGCAGCCGACCGGGAGCCCCTGGCTACACCTTC,CASSRPGAPGYTF
TRBV27,many,TRBJ2-7,NA,TGTGCCAGCAGCTACGGATGGGAGCAGTACTTC,CASSYGWEQYF
TRBV5-1,many,TRBJ2-3,NA,TGCGCCAGCAGCTTGAAAACAGATACGCAGTATTTT,CASSLKTDTQYF
TRBV7-9,few,TRBJ2-5,NA,TGTGCCAGCAAAGTGCCGATACAAGAGACCCAGTACTTC,CASKVPIQETQYF
TRBV5-1,many,TRBJ1-1,NA,TGCGCCAGCAGCTTGGTAGCGGGAGTGAACACTGAAGCTTTCTTT,CASSLVAGVNTEAFF
TRBV7-7,many,TRBJ2-1,TRBD1,TGTGCTAGCAGCCCGGACAGGGGCGATGAGCAGTTCTTC,CASSPDRGDEQFF
TRBV3-1,many,TRBJ2-7,NA,TGTGCCAGCAGCCAATACTACGAGCAGTACTTC,CASSQYYEQYF
TRBV20-1,many,TRBJ2-1,NA,TGCAGTGCTAGGGCGGGTAGCTCCTACAATGAGCAGTTCTTC,CSARAGSSYNEQFF
TRBV6-5,many,TRBJ1-1,NA,TGTGCCAGCAGTTACCGGTCTCAGGGGGAAGCTTTCTTT,CASSYRSQGEAFF
TRBV3-1,many,TRBJ2-7,NA,TGTGCCAGCTGCCCCCCCGGGACCACCTCGTACGAGCAGTACTTC,CASCPPGTTSYEQYF
TRBV27,many,TRBJ2-1,TRBD1,TGTGCCAGCAGTCTGTGGACAGGTACAAACAATGAGCAGTTCTTC,CASSLWTGTNNEQFF
TRBV20-1,many,TRBJ2-3,TRBD2,TGCAGTGCTAGCGGACCTAGCGGGGGAAGGGGCACAGATACGCAGTATTTT,CSASGPSGGRGTDTQYF
TRBV10-3,NA,TRBJ2-1,TRBD2,TGTGCCATCAGCCTCAGGGAACTAGCGGGAGGCTTCGATGAGCAGTTCTTC,CAISLRELAGGFDEQFF
TRBV12-3/TRBV12-4,NA,TRBJ1-1,TRBD1,TGTGTCAGCAGTTTTCACTTACAGGGGGAAGCTTTCTTT,CVSSFHLQGEAFF
TRBV25-1,many,TRBJ2-1,TRBD2,TGTGCCAGCAGTGACCCCGGGACTAGCGGCGGCCTAACCAATGAGCAGTTCTTC,CASSDPGTSGGLTNEQFF
TRBV30,many,TRBJ1-5,NA,TGTGCCTGGAGTCCCGGGGCCCTAAATCAGCCCCAGCATTTT,CAWSPGALNQPQHF
TRBV10-3,many,TRBJ1-1,TRBD1,TGTGCCATCAGTGAAACAGGGGGCCACACTGAAGCTTTCTTT,CAISETGGHTEAFF
TRBV7-2,many,TRBJ2-7,NA,TGTGCCAGCAGCTTAAGTAGGACGAGCTCCTACGAGCAGTACTTC,CASSLSRTSSYEQYF
TRBV6-5,many,TRBJ1-1,NA,TGTGCCAGCAGTTACGGAGCAGGGGCCCCTGAAGCTTTCTTT,CASSYGAGAPEAFF
TRBV5-1,NA,TRBJ1-4,NA,TGCGCCAGCAGCTTTGGTGGAGGGGCTGAAAAACTGTTTTTT,CASSFGGGAEKLFF
TRBV2,many,TRBJ2-1,NA,TGTGCCAGCAGTGAAGAAAAGGGCAATGAGCAGTTCTTC,CASSEEKGNEQFF
TRBV5-1,many,TRBJ1-2,NA,TGCGCCAGCAGCTTGGGGCAGGGAGAAGGGGGCTACACCTTC,CASSLGQGEGGYTF
TRBV2,many,TRBJ2-5,NA,TGTGCCAGCAGTGCAGGCGGGCAAGAGACCCAGTACTTC,CASSAGGQETQYF